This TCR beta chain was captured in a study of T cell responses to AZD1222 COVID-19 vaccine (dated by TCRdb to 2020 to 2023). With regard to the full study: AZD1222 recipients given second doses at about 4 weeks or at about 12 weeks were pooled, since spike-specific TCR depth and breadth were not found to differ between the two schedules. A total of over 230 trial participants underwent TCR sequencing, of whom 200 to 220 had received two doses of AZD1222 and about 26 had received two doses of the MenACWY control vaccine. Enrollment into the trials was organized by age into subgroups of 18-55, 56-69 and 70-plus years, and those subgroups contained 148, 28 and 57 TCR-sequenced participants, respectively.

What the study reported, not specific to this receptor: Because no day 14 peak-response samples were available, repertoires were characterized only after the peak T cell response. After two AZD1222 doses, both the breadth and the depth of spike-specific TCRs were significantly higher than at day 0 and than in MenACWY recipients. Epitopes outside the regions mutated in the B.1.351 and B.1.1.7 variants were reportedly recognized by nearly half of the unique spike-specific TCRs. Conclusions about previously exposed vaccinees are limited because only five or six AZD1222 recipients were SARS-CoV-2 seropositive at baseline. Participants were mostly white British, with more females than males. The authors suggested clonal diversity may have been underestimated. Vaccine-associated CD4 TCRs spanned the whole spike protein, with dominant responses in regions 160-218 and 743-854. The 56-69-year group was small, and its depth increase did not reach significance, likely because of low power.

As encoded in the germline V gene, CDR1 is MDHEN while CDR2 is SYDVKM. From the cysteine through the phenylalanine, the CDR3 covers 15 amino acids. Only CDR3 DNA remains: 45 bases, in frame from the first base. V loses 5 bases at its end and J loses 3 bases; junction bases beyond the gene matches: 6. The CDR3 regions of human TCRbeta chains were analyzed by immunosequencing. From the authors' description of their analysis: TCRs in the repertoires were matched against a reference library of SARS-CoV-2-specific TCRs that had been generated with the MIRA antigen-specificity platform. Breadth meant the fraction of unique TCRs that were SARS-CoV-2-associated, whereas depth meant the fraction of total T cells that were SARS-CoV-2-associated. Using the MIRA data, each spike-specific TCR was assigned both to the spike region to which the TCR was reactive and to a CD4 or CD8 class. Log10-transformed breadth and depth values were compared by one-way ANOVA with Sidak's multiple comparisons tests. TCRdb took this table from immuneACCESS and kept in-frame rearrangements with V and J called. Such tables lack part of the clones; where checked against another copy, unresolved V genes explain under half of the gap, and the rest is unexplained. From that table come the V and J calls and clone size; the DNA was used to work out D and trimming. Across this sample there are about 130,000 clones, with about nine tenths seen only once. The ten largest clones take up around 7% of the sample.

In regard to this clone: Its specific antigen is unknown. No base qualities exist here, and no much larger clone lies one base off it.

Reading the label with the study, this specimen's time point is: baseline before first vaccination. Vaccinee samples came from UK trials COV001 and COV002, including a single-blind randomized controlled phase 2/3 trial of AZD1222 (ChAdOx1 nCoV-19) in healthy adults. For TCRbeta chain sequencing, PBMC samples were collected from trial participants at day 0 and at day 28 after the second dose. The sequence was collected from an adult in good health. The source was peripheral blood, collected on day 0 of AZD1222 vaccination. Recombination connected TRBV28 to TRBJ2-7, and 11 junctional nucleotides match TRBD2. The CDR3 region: CASSPRTSGYYEQYF. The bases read TGTGCCAGCAGTCCCCGGACTAGCGGGTACTACGAGCAGTACTTC.